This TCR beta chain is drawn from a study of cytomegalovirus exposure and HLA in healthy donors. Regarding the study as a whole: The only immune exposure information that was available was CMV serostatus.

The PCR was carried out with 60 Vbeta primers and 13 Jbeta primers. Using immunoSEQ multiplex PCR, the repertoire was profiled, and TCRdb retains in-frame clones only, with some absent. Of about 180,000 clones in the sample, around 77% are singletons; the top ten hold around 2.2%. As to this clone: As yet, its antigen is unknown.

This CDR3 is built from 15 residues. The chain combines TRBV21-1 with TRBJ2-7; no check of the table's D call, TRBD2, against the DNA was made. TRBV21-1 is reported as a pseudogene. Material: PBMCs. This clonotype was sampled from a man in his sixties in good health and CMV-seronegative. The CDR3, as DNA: TGTGCCAGCACCTTAGTAGTACCCACCCTCTACGAGCAGTACTTC. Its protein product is CASTLVVPTLYEQYF.